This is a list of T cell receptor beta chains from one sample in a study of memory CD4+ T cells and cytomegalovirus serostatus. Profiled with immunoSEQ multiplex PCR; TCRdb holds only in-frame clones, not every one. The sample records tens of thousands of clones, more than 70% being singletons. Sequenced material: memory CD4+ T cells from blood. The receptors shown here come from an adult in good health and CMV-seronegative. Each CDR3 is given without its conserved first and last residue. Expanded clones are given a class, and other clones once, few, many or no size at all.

CDR3: ASSFARSSGANVLT
J: TRBJ2-6
V: TRBV7-2
size: -

CDR3: ASNRDTGELF
J: TRBJ2-2
V: TRBV2
size: -

CDR3: ASRGLAGVTDTQY
J: TRBJ2-3
V: TRBV4-2
size: -

CDR3: ATSTQRGVEQF
J: TRBJ2-1
V: TRBV15
size: -

CDR3: ASSLGSGTSTNEKLF
J: TRBJ1-4
V: TRBV5-1
size: -

CDR3: ASSLNPGTGNQETQY
J: TRBJ2-5
V: TRBV7-7
size: -

CDR3: ASSLSRTAYEQY
J: TRBJ2-7
V: TRBV27
size: -

CDR3: AQTGGANEKLF
J: TRBJ1-4
V: TRBV30
size: -

CDR3: ASSLEGRGEQY
J: TRBJ2-7
V: TRBV7-6
size: once

CDR3: SVEVMGLPEAF
J: TRBJ1-1
V: TRBV29-1
size: -

CDR3: SADTSGAIY
J: TRBJ2-3
V: TRBV20-1
size: -

CDR3: ASSLELAGDEQY
J: TRBJ2-7
V: TRBV5-4
size: -

CDR3: ASGRDSYTDTQY
J: TRBJ2-3
V: TRBV2
size: -

CDR3: SGDRGGETQY
J: TRBJ2-5
V: TRBV29-1
size: few

CDR3: ASSGPGTGGPFFYGYT
J: TRBJ1-2
V: TRBV28
size: -

CDR3: ASSPDRQDNQPQH
J: TRBJ1-5
V: TRBV18
size: -

CDR3: ASTRDLGAF
J: TRBJ1-1
V: TRBV6-5
size: -

CDR3: ASSPLQGGTDTQY
J: TRBJ2-3
V: TRBV18
size: -

CDR3: ASSPPGTTNTEAF
J: TRBJ1-1
V: TRBV18
size: -

CDR3: SAGLAGGPGTQY
J: TRBJ2-3
V: TRBV29-1
size: -

CDR3: ASSPSGTGHDGYT
J: TRBJ1-2
V: TRBV7-3
size: -

CDR3: ASSRTASGETQY
J: TRBJ2-5
V: TRBV4-3
size: -

CDR3: ASSYTIAGIHGTEAF
J: TRBJ1-1
V: TRBV5-8
size: once

CDR3: ASSSWAGAGNEQF
J: TRBJ2-1
V: TRBV7-6
size: -

CDR3: ASSFGRARYEQY
J: TRBJ2-7
V: TRBV7-8
size: -

CDR3: ASSLDRQSRQPQH
J: TRBJ1-5
V: TRBV4-2
size: once

CDR3: ASSLPLQQGTYEQY
J: TRBJ2-7
V: TRBV7-9
size: -

CDR3: ASKRQGADRTEAF
J: TRBJ1-1
V: TRBV6-4
size: few

CDR3: ASSLAGGHGYGYT
J: TRBJ1-2
V: TRBV7-9
size: few

CDR3: ASSLYGREDTEAF
J: TRBJ1-1
V: TRBV7-3
size: few

CDR3: AIGSLGETQY
J: TRBJ2-5
V: TRBV10-3
size: -

CDR3: ASSGSLQETQY
J: TRBJ2-5
V: TRBV11-3
size: few

CDR3: ASSLSQGNTGELF
J: TRBJ2-2
V: TRBV28
size: -

CDR3: ASKGTVTNEKLF
J: TRBJ1-4
V: TRBV10-2
size: -

CDR3: ASSLAGTGNTEAF
J: TRBJ1-1
V: TRBV7-8
size: -

CDR3: ASSPQGANYGYT
J: TRBJ1-2
V: TRBV27
size: few

CDR3: ASSWGLAGRLYNEQF
J: TRBJ2-1
V: TRBV4-3
size: few

CDR3: ASRLAGIYNEQF
J: TRBJ2-1
V: TRBV6-6
size: once

CDR3: ASSPRDSGSSGANVLT
J: TRBJ2-6
V: TRBV4-3
size: -

CDR3: ASSRGSGGDEQY
J: TRBJ2-7
V: TRBV4-2
size: -

CDR3: AISDRGRTNEKLF
J: TRBJ1-4
V: TRBV10-3
size: -